The 23 T cell receptor beta chains presented below share a single source sample, sequenced in a study of sequential checkpoint blockade in melanoma. Treatment here: randomized to nivolumab then ipilimumab (arm A) or the reverse (arm B). TCRdb's copy holds only in-frame clones and misses some; the assay was immunoSEQ multiplex PCR. The sample lists 5,000 to 6,000 clones, 20% to 25% occurring once. The starting material was tumor tissue (inferred from file names), obtained from a patient given nivolumab and ipilimumab in sequence. These receptors were collected from a human donor with melanoma.

This clone has a handful of counts. The V gene is TRBV9, the J gene TRBJ2-2; D is uncertain. The CDR3 totals 12 residues. From germline, CDR1 is SGDLS and CDR2 YYNGEE. V was clipped by 6 bases and J by 6 bases, with 9 bases between them. The DNA for the CDR3 is TGTGCCAGCAACTTCGTCCCCGGGGAGCTGTTTTTT. Protein sequence: CASNFVPGELFF.

J is TRBJ2-1 and V is TRBV18; D is unclear. The CDR3 has 17 amino acids. The V end was cut by 2 bases, the J end by 3 bases, with 17 bases between. Germline V gene sequence: CDR1 KGHSH, CDR2 LQKENI. In DNA, the CDR3 is TGTGCCAGCTCACCATCCATCGGAGCCCAACTCTACAATGAGCAGTTCTTC. It encodes CASSPSIGAQLYNEQFF.

A few counts support this clone. J is TRBJ1-2 and V is TRBV19; D might be TRBD1 (5 bases). The germline V and J ends were trimmed by 3 bases and 2 bases, with 16 bases remaining between them. Per the germline V gene, CDR1 is LNHDA and CDR2 is SQIVND (reference sequence). The CDR3 contains 16 residues. The CDR3 sequence: CASSMEGPGSNYGYTF. The CDR3 DNA is TGTGCCAGTAGTATGGAGGGGCCAGGGTCGAACTATGGCTACACCTTC.

This clone was seen more than once but under ten times. The gene calls are TRBV28 and TRBJ2-7; 7 positions agree with TRBD2. CDR1 and CDR2 from the germline V gene are MDHEN and SYDVKM. Losses at the gene ends were 7 bases for V and 3 bases for J; bases not matched to a gene: 6. There are 13 residues in the CDR3. CDR3 nucleotide sequence: TGTGCCAGCATAAGAACTAGCGACTACGAGCAGTACTTC. Protein sequence: CASIRTSDYEQYF.

This clone appeared a few times. The chain has TRBV28 and TRBJ2-5, with 9 bases matching TRBD2. This CDR3 has 14 amino acids. Germline V gives CDR1 MDHEN, CDR2 SYDVKM. V was clipped by 6 bases and J by 5 bases; unmatched bases: 7. The CDR3 DNA reads TGTGCCAGCAGGGGAGGGGGACTAGCCGAGACCCAGTACTTC. Residues: CASRGGGLAETQYF.

The CDR3 spells CASSGPRGTDTQYF. The CDR3 bases are TGTGCCAGCAGCGGTCCCCGGGGTACAGATACGCAGTATTTT. This rearrangement joins TRBV9 to TRBJ2-3, with TRBD2 as a possible D gene (5 bases). This CDR3 contains 14 residues. Trimming cost V 3 bases and J 3 bases, with 11 bases left between them. Germline V gene lookup returns CDR1 SGDLS and CDR2 YYNGEE.

This clone was detected a few times. The chain links TRBV28 to TRBJ1-4; 12 bases line up with TRBD1. The CDR3 runs to 16 residues. J was trimmed by 10 bases and V by 5 bases; bases with no gene match: 11. CDR1 MDHEN and CDR2 SYDVKM come from the germline V gene. CDR3 coding DNA: TGTGCCAGCAGTCTAACCCGGGACAGGGGGCCTAGAAAACTGTTTTTT. It translates to CASSLTRDRGPRKLFF.

The chain employs TRBV10-2 and TRBJ2-5, with D perhaps TRBD1 (6 bases). Trimming left V 8 bases short and J 7 bases short, with 17 bases between. The CDR3 has 13 residues. Per germline, CDR1 WSHSY and CDR2 SAAADI. In nucleotides, the CDR3 is TGCGCCAGCGGAAGGGACATTCTAGGGACCCAGTACTTC. Translating gives CASGRDILGTQYF.

This chain links TRBV28 with TRBJ1-5, with 8 bases that match TRBD1. CDR1 is MDHEN and CDR2 is SYDVKM in the germline V gene. V was pared by 3 bases and J by 5 bases, with 6 bases of the junction left unmatched. The CDR3 is 15 residues long. The DNA of the CDR3 is TGTGCCAGCAGTTTGTCGGACAGGGCCTATCAGCCCCAGCATTTT. Protein sequence: CASSLSDRAYQPQHF.

The chain employs TRBV28 and TRBJ1-2; a possible D gene is TRBD1 (5 bases). Germline CDR1 MDHEN, CDR2 SYDVKM. Deletions cut 8 bases from V and 4 bases from J, with 11 bases between. The CDR3 has 12 amino acids. The CDR3 DNA reads TGTGCCAGCGGGTCGACAGTCTATGGCTACACCTTC. Translation: CASGSTVYGYTF.

The rearrangement links TRBV29-1 to TRBJ1-1; D possibly corresponds to TRBD1 (6 bases). This CDR3 contains 14 residues. V was cut by 2 bases and J by 11 bases, with 21 bases left in between. The germline CDR1 and CDR2 sequences are SQVTM and ANQGSEA. The CDR3 loop is CSVENRARFSLAFF. The CDR3 DNA sequence: TGCAGCGTTGAAAACAGGGCTCGCTTTAGTTTGGCTTTCTTT.

The genes are TRBV18 and TRBJ2-3; tentatively, D is TRBD1 (6 bases). The V and J ends lost 2 bases and 2 bases respectively, with 14 bases between them. The germline gives CDR1 KGHSH, CDR2 LQKENI. The CDR3 loop spans 16 amino acids. The CDR3 bases are TGTGCCAGCTCACCAGTACAGGGAATAGTCACAGATACGCAGTATTTT. Translation: CASSPVQGIVTDTQYF.

There are a few counts of this clone. The rearrangement links TRBV28 to TRBJ2-1; D is uncertain. The CDR3 runs 15 residues. Germline CDR1 reads MDHEN; CDR2 reads SYDVKM. Deletions cut 6 bases from V and 8 bases from J, with 20 bases between. CDR3 bases: TGTGCCAGCAGCCCAGGACGGGTAAAGATGGATGAGCAGTTCTTC. This encodes CASSPGRVKMDEQFF.

By its share, this clone is large. The chain couples TRBV30 to TRBJ2-2; 11 bases are shared with TRBD1. Trimming cost V 5 bases and J 3 bases; bases outside gene matches: 2. CDR1 GTSNPN and CDR2 SVGIG come from the germline V gene (reference sequence). This CDR3 has 14 amino acids. The CDR3 is CAWGQGAYTGELFF. DNA of the CDR3: TGTGCCTGGGGACAGGGGGCTTACACCGGGGAGCTGTTTTTT.

V and J are TRBV28 and TRBJ2-7; D gene uncertain. In germline, CDR1 is MDHEN, CDR2 SYDVKM. This CDR3 spans 13 amino acids. V lost 3 bases and J lost 4, with 10 bases in between. CDR3 DNA: TGTGCCAGCAGTTTCTCCGACGGGTACGAGCAGTACTTC. Translating it yields CASSFSDGYEQYF.

The chain joins TRBV6-7 to TRBJ1-1; unclear D gene. Being an ORF, TRBV6-7 has a function that is uncertain. Trimming took off 5 bases at V and 10 bases at J, with 11 bases between the two ends. This CDR3 spans 11 amino acids. This CDR3 reads CASSEGGRAFF. In DNA form, the CDR3 reads TGTGCCAGCAGTGAAGGCGGGAGAGCTTTCTTT.

A few counts support this clone. This chain uses TRBV28 with TRBJ2-7, with D uncertain. Germline CDR1 is MDHEN and CDR2 is SYDVKM. Trimming removed 4 bases from V and 3 bases from J, with 10 bases in between. The CDR3 length is 13 residues. This CDR3 is CASSWAENYEQYF. The CDR3 DNA follows: TGTGCCAGCAGTTGGGCGGAGAACTACGAGCAGTACTTC.

J is TRBJ2-5 and V is TRBV5-1, with 14 nucleotides matching TRBD2. V trimming: 4 bases; J trimming: 5 bases; junction bases outside the gene matches: 7. The CDR3 is 16 amino acids. CDR1 and CDR2 from the germline V gene are SGHRS and YFSETQ. CDR3 loop: CASSIGTSGSWETQYF. CDR3 DNA sequence: TGCGCCAGCAGCATTGGGACTAGCGGGAGTTGGGAGACCCAGTACTTC.

This sequence joins TRBV14 and TRBJ2-1, with 7 bases that match TRBD2. The CDR3 has 16 residues. CDR1 SGHDN and CDR2 FVKESK come from the germline V gene. J gave up 8 bases and V 4 bases, and 14 bases lay outside the gene matches. CDR3 region: CASSPAIGTISDEQFF. CDR3 DNA sequence: TGTGCCAGCAGCCCCGCGATCGGGACTATTTCAGATGAGCAGTTCTTC.

The CDR3 reads CASSLGGGRAYEQYF. Here the CDR3 DNA reads TGCGCCAGCAGCTTGGGAGGGGGCCGCGCCTACGAGCAGTACTTC. The rearrangement links TRBV5-1 to TRBJ2-7, with 7 nucleotides matching TRBD1. V gave up 0 bases and J gave up 2 bases; unmatched junction bases: 5. The CDR3 length is 15 residues. Germline V gene lookup returns CDR1 SGHRS and CDR2 YFSETQ. Filled out from reference TRBV5-1 and TRBJ2-7, the complete variable domain reads KAGVTQTPRYLIKTRGQQVTLSCSPISGHRSVSWYQQTPGQGLQFLFEYFSETQRNKGNFPGRFSGRQFSNSRSEMNVSTLELGDSALYLCASSLGGGRAYEQYFGPGTRLTVT.

V usage is TRBV28 and J usage is TRBJ2-1; 9 bases fit TRBD1. The CDR3 consists of 13 residues. CDR1 and CDR2 from the germline V gene are MDHEN and SYDVKM. V was clipped by 10 bases and J by 4 bases; unmatched bases: 5. CDR3: CAIGQGLYNEQFF. The CDR3 coding sequence is TGTGCCATCGGACAGGGGTTGTACAATGAGCAGTTCTTC.

This clone is medium-sized (0.01 to 0.1%) by share. This sequence joins TRBV14 and TRBJ2-1, with D perhaps TRBD2 (6 bases). V was shortened by 6 bases and J by 0 bases, with 12 bases between the two germline ends. Germline CDR1 and CDR2: SGHDN and FVKESK. The CDR3 consists of 15 residues. In DNA form, the CDR3 reads TGTGCCAGCAGTTTGTCCGGGAGCTCCTACAATGAGCAGTTCTTC. It specifies CASSLSGSSYNEQFF.

There are many counts of this clone. This sequence joins TRBV11-3 and TRBJ2-7; 11 nucleotides match TRBD2. Trimming took 6 bases from V and 3 from J; bases not matched to a gene: 7. There are 15 residues in the CDR3. Germline V gives CDR1 SGHNT, CDR2 YENEEA. The CDR3 sequence is CASSPGLAAIYEQYF. For the CDR3, the DNA is TGTGCCAGCAGTCCGGGACTAGCGGCAATCTACGAGCAGTACTTC. The full variable domain, in which reference TRBV11-3 and TRBJ2-7 provide the parts outside the CDR3, is EAGVVQSPRYKIIEKKQPVAFWCNPISGHNTLYWYLQNLGQGPELLIRYENEEAVDDSQLPKDRFSAERLKGVDSTLKIQPAELGDSAVYLCASSPGLAAIYEQYFGPGTRLTVT.